What follows describes a single T cell receptor (beta chain). Its antigen specificity is not known. A read error may account for a junction end that differs from germline. As encoded in the germline V gene, CDR1 is MNHEY while CDR2 is SVGEGT. From the cysteine up to the phenylalanine, the CDR3 has a length of 16 residues. Only CDR3 DNA remains: 48 bases, in frame from the first base. What the treatment or condition label conveys for this sample: around 19 received Ad26.COV2.S at low or high dose, single or two shots; about 5 received placebo; per-sample allocation not given. Repertoires of vaccine and placebo recipients were sequenced from samples taken on day 63 after the first injection. In Cohort 1b, roughly 25 adults aged 18-55 years were enrolled at a single site in Boston, USA, between 29 July and 7 August 2020. Ad26.COV2.S was a replication-incompetent adenovirus type 26 vector that expressed a prefusion-stabilized SARS-CoV-2 spike protein derived from the original Wuhan strain.

The immunoSEQ Assay was used to sequence TCRbeta CDR3 regions. After extraction, genomic DNA underwent amplification by bias-controlled multiplex PCR, followed by high-throughput sequencing. Per the authors' processing: To quantify the absolute abundance of each unique TCRbeta CDR3 region, sequences were collapsed and filtered. T cell fraction was estimated by normalization of TCRbeta template counts to usable DNA, with usable DNA being measured through amplification of reference genes present in all nucleated cells. Repertoire TCRs were annotated as SARS-CoV-2-specific by exact matching of V gene, CDR3 amino acid sequence and J gene to a known reactive TCR set. The reference SARS-CoV-2 TCR set came from MIRA and was filtered for enrichment in COVID-19-positive ImmuneCODE repertoires, removing public or cross-reactive TCRs. Using the MIRA antigens, annotated TCRs were further analysed by specific ORF or by position within an ORF. Breadth was defined as annotated unique rearrangements over total unique productive rearrangements; depth was the summed frequency of those rearrangements. Two-sided Wilcoxon rank-sum tests were applied when comparing TCR breadth between groups. TCRdb took this table from immuneACCESS and kept in-frame rearrangements with V and J called. Such tables lack part of the clones; where checked against another copy, unresolved V genes explain under half of the gap, and the rest is unexplained. V, J and clone size were drawn from that table, and D and trimming were deduced from the DNA. This sample has roughly 400,000 clones in its table, and 92% of those were observed once. Over 1.5% of the sample comes from the top ten.

This entry is derived from a study of Ad26.COV2.S vaccination and SARS-CoV-2 variants (dated by TCRdb to the early 2020s). Context from the whole study: Donors in the vaccine arm were drawn from COV1001, a phase I-IIa trial of Ad26.COV2.S in healthy adults that was multicentre, randomized, double-blind and placebo-controlled. Throughout the experiments and outcome assessment, investigators stayed blinded to trial group allocation. TCRbeta repertoire sequencing was used to assess the specificity and breadth of SARS-CoV-2-reactive T cell receptors after Ad26.COV2.S vaccination. Participants in the trial were split at random into five groups of five each, receiving low-dose or high-dose Ad26.COV2.S once or twice, or else placebo on both occasions. Ad26.COV2.S was given intramuscularly at 5x10^10 or 1x10^11 viral particles, as a single shot or as two shots 56 days apart. The TCR-sequenced set comprised approximately 32 samples: around 20 Ad26.COV2.S vaccine recipients, 5 placebo recipients and 8 SARS-CoV-2 convalescent individuals. What the research found in general, with its limitations: After vaccination, spike-specific CD8+ and CD4+ T cell responses were reported to show substantial breadth. Vaccine and placebo recipients had similar non-spike TCR breadth, a finding consistent with the vaccine containing only spike. Higher spike-specific TCR breadth was observed in Ad26.COV2.S recipients than in placebo recipients (P = 0.0014). It was noted by the authors that total T cell responses may have been underestimated by the TCR breadth and depth analyses. The study was not powered to compare responses between vaccine doses or regimens.

The specimen comprised peripheral blood, sampled in a trial of Ad26.COV2.S vaccine versus placebo. The clonotype comes from a person aged 18-60 years who received the Ad26.COV2.S COVID-19 vaccine or a placebo. The chain is assembled from TRBV6-2 or TRBV6-3 and TRBJ2-2; there is no confident call for the D gene. The DNA is as follows: TGTGCCAGCAGTTACTACGGCAGTCCGAATACCGGGGAGCTGTTTTTT. The resulting protein is CASSYYGSPNTGELFF.